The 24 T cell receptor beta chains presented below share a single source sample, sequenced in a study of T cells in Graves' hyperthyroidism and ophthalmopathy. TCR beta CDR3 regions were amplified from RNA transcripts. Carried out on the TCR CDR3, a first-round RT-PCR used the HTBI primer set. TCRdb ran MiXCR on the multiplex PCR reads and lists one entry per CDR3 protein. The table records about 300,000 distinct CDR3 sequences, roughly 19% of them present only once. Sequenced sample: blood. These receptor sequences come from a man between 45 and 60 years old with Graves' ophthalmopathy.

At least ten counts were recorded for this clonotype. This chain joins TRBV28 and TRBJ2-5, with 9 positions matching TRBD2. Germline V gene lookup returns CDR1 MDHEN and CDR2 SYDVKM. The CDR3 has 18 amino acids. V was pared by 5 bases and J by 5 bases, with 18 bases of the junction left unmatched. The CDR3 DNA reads TGTGCCAGCAGTAAAGGGGCTAGCGGGAAATGGTCGGGGGAGACCCAGTACTTC. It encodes CASSKGASGKWSGETQYF.

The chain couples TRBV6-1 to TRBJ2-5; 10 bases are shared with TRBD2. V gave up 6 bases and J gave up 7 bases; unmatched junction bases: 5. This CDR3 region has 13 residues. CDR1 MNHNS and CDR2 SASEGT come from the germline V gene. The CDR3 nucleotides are TGTGCCAGCAGCCTAGCGGGAGTGGGGACCCAGTACTTC. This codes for CASSLAGVGTQYF.

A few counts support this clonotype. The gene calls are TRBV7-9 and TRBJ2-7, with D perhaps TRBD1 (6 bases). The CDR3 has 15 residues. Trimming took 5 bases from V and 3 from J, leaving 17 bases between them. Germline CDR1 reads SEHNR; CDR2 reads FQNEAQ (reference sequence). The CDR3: CASSQADRGYYEQYF. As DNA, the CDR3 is TGTGCCAGCAGCCAAGCCGATAGGGGGTACTACGAGCAGTACTTC.

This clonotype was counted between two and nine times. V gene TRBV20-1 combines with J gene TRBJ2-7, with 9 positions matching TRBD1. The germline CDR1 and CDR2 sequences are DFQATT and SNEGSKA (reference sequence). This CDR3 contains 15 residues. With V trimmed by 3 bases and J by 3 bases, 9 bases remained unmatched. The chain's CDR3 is CSARGTGRTLYEQYF. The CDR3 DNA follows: TGCAGTGCTAGGGGGACAGGGCGCACCCTCTACGAGCAGTACTTC.

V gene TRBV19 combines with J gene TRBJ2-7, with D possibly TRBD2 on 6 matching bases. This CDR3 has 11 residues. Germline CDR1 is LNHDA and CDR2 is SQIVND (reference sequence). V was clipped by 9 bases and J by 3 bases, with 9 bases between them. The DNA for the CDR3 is TGTGCCAGCGCCGGGAGCTACGAGCAGTACTTC. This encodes CASAGSYEQYF.

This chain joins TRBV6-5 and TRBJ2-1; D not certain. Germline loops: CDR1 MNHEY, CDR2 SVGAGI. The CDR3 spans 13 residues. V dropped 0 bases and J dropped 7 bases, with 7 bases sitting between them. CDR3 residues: CASSYSRRNEQFF. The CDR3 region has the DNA TGTGCCAGCAGTTACTCGAGGCGGAATGAGCAGTTCTTC.

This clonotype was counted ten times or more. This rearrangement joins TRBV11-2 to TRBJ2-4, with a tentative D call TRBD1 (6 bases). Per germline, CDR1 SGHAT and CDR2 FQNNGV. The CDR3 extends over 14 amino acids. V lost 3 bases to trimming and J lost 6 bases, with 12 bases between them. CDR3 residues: CASSLGQGINIQYF. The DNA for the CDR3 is TGTGCCAGCAGCTTGGGGCAGGGGATAAACATTCAGTACTTC.

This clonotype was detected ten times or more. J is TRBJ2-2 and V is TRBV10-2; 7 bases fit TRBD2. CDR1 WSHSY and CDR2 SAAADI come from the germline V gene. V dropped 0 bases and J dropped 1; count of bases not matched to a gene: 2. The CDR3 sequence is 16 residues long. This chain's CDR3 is CASSESTGGNTGELFF. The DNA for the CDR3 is TGCGCCAGCAGTGAGTCGACGGGAGGGAACACCGGGGAGCTGTTTTTT.

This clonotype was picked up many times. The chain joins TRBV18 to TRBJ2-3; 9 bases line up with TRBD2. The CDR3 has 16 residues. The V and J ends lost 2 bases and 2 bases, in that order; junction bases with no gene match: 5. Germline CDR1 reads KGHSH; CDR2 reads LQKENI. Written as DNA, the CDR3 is TGTGCCAGCTCACCAGAGCTAGCGGGGCTCACAGATACGCAGTATTTT. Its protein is CASSPELAGLTDTQYF. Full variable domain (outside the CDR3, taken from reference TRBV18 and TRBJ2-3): NAGVMQNPRHLVRRRGQEARLRCSPMKGHSHVYWYRQLPEEGLKFMVYLQKENIIDESGMPKERFSAEFPKEGPSILRIQQVVRGDSAAYFCASSPELAGLTDTQYFGPGTRLTVL.

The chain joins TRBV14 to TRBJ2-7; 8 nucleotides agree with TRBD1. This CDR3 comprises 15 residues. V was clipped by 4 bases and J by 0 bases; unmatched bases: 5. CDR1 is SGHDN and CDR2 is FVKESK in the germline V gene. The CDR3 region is CASSLGTGISYEQYF. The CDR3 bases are TGTGCCAGCAGCCTTGGGACAGGAATCTCCTACGAGCAGTACTTC.

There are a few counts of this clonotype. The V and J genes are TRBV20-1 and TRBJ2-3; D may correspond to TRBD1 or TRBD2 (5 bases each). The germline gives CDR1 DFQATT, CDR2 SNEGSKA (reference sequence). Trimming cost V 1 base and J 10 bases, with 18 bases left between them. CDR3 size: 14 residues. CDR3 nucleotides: TGCAGTGCTAGAGGGGGGACCGCCTCAGGTCCGCAGTATTTT. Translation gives CSARGGTASGPQYF.

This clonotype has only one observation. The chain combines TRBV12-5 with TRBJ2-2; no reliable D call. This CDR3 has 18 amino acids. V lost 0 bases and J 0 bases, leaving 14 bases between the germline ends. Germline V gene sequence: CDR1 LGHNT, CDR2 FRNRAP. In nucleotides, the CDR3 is TGTGCTAGTGGTTTGGTACGTCCTAACGGACCGAACACCGGGGAGCTGTTTTTT. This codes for CASGLVRPNGPNTGELFF. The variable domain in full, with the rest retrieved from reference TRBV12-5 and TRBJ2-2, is DARVTQTPRHKVTEMGQEVTMRCQPILGHNTVFWYRQTMMQGLELLAYFRNRAPLDDSGMPKDRFSAEMPDATLATLKIQPSEPRDSAVYFCASGLVRPNGPNTGELFFGEGSRLTVL.

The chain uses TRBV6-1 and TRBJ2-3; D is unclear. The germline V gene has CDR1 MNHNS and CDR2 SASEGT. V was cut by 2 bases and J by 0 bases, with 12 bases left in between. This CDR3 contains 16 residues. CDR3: CASSESLMTSTDTQYF. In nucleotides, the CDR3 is TGTGCCAGCAGTGAATCTCTAATGACTAGCACAGATACGCAGTATTTT.

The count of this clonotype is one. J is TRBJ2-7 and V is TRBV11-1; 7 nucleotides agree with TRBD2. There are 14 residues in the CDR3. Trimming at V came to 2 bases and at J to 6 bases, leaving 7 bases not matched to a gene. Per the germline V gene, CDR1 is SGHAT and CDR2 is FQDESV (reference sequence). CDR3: CASSLIREASEQYF. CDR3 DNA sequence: TGTGCCAGCAGCTTAATTCGGGAGGCCTCCGAGCAGTACTTC.

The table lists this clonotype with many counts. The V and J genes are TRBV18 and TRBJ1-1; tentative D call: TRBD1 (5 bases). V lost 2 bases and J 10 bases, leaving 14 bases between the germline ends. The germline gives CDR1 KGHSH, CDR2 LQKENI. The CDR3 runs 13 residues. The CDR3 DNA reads TGTGCCAGCTCACCAAAGGATCACAGGAGAGCTTTCTTT. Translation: CASSPKDHRRAFF.

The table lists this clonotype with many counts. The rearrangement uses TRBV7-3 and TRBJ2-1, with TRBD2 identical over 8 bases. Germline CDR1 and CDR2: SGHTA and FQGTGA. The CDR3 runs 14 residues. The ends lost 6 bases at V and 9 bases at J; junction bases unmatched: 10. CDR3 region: CASSPGTRPSEQFF. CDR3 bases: TGTGCCAGCAGTCCCGGGACTAGACCCTCTGAGCAGTTCTTC.

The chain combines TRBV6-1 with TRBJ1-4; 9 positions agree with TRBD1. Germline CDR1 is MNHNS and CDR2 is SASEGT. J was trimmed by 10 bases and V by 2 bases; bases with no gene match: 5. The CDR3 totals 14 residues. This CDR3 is CASSETGGRTKLFF. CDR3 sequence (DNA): TGTGCCAGCAGTGAAACAGGGGGCCGGACAAAACTGTTTTTT.

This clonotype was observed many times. CDR3 bases: TGCAGTGCAAGTAGGGTCACAGACGGTAGAGGTACGCAGTATTTT. As protein: CSASRVTDGRGTQYF. This chain uses TRBV20-1 with TRBJ2-3; D gene unclear. The CDR3 loop spans 15 amino acids. Per the germline V gene, CDR1 is DFQATT and CDR2 is SNEGSKA (reference sequence). V lost 6 bases and J lost 8, with 24 bases in between.

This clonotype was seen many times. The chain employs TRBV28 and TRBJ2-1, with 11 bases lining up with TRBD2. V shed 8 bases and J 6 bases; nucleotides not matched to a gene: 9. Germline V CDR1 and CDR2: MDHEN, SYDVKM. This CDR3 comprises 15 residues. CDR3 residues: CASLPGLADLNEQFF. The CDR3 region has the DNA TGTGCCAGCTTGCCGGGACTAGCGGACCTCAATGAGCAGTTCTTC.

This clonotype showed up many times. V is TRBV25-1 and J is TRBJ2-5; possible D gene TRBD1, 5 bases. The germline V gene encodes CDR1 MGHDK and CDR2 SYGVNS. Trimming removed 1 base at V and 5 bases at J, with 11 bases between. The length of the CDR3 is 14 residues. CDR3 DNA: TGTGCCAGCAGTGAATTCAGGGAACAGGAGACCCAGTACTTC. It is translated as CASSEFREQETQYF.

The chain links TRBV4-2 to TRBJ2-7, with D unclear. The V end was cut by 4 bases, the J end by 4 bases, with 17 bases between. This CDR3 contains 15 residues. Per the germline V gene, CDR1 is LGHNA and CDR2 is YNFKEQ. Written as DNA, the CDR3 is TGTGCCAGCAGCCTTTTCGGCAGGCCTGATTACGAGCAGTACTTC. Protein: CASSLFGRPDYEQYF.

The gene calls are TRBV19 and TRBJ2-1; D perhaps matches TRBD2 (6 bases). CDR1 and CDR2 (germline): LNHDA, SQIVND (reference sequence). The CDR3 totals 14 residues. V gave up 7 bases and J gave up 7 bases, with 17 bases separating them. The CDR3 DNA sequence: TGTGCCAGTAAACCCCGGGCTGGAGGGAATGAGCAGTTCTTC. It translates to CASKPRAGGNEQFF.

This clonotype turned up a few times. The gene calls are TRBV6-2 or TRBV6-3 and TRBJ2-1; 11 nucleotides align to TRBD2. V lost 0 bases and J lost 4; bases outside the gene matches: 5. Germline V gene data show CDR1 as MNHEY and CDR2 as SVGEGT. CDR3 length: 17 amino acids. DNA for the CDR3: TGTGCCAGCAGTTACTCCACTACTAGCGGGAGTTACAATGAGCAGTTCTTC. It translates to CASSYSTTSGSYNEQFF.

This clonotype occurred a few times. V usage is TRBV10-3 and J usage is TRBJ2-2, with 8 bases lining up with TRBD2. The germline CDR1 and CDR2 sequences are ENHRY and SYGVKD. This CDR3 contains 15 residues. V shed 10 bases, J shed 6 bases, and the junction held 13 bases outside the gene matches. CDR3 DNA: TGTGCCACGCAAACCGGGACTAGGACGGCCGGGGAGCTGTTTTTT. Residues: CATQTGTRTAGELFF.